The 13 T cell receptor beta chains below come from one sample, sequenced in a study of early T cells in non-severe SARS-CoV-2 infection. TCRdb analysed the 5' RACE reads with MiXCR anew, one entry per CDR3 protein. The sample has under 85,000 distinct CDR3 sequences, 5% seen once; the top ten hold roughly 7.3%. The specimen was whole blood, collected at baseline. These receptors all come from an adult who was a healthcare worker with PCR-confirmed SARS-CoV-2 infection or an uninfected control (not recorded which).

V and J are TRBV11-1 and TRBJ2-7; D might be TRBD1 (6 bases). CDR1 is SGHAT and CDR2 is FQDESV in the germline V gene (reference sequence). With 5 bases removed from V and 5 bases from J, the gap between germline ends came to 22 bases. The CDR3 spans 16 residues. The CDR3 DNA reads TGTGCCAGCAGCCCCCCGTATGTGGCAGGGGACCACGAGCAGTACTTC. Its protein is CASSPPYVAGDHEQYF.

This clonotype occurred many times. The chain combines TRBV9 with TRBJ2-1, with D uncertain. Germline CDR1 and CDR2: SGDLS and YYNGEE. The V gene lost 0 bases and the J gene lost 8 bases, with 9 bases spanning the gap. The CDR3 loop spans 13 amino acids. CDR3 DNA: TGTGCCAGCAGCGTAGCACTGAACGATGAGCAGTTCTTC. Protein: CASSVALNDEQFF.

The chain couples TRBV11-3 to TRBJ1-1; D gene ambiguous. Germline CDR1 reads SGHNT; CDR2 reads YENEEA. V lost 0 bases and J lost 8, with 10 bases in between. The CDR3 has 13 amino acids. DNA for the CDR3: TGTGCCAGCAGCTTAGACTCACAGAGGGAAGCTTTCTTT. Encoded protein: CASSLDSQREAFF. Full variable domain (missing parts from reference TRBV11-3 and TRBJ1-1): EAGVVQSPRYKIIEKKQPVAFWCNPISGHNTLYWYLQNLGQGPELLIRYENEEAVDDSQLPKDRFSAERLKGVDSTLKIQPAELGDSAVYLCASSLDSQREAFFGQGTRLTVV.

By sample fraction, this clonotype is medium-sized. The chain recombines TRBV27 with TRBJ2-3; no clear D. The CDR3 is made up of 14 amino acids. The germline V gene encodes CDR1 MNHEY and CDR2 SMNVEV (reference sequence). The V end lost 2 bases, the J end lost 6 bases, and 12 bases lay between the germline ends. The CDR3 reads CASSLQTPSDTQYF. CDR3 in DNA: TGTGCCAGCAGTTTACAGACCCCGTCCGATACGCAGTATTTT.

The gene calls are TRBV9 and TRBJ2-3; the match to TRBD2 covers 9 bases. Trimming took 0 bases from V and 5 from J; bases not matched to a gene: 13. The germline gives CDR1 SGDLS, CDR2 YYNGEE. The CDR3 is 18 amino acids. CDR3 sequence (DNA): TGTGCCAGCAGCGTAGCCCCACTTAGCGGGAGAGGGGTAGATACGCAGTATTTT. It is translated as CASSVAPLSGRGVDTQYF.

This clonotype was recorded at least ten times. This chain uses TRBV6-5 with TRBJ2-5; D gene unclear. The CDR3 has 14 amino acids. Germline lookup yields CDR1 MNHEY and CDR2 SVGAGI. The V end was cut by 5 bases, the J end by 4 bases, with 14 bases between. The CDR3 region is CASSEAWGRETQYF. In DNA, the CDR3 is TGTGCCAGCAGTGAGGCGTGGGGAAGAGAGACCCAGTACTTC.

This clonotype showed up just a few times. V gene TRBV5-1 combines with J gene TRBJ2-1, with 11 bases that match TRBD2. The germline V gene has CDR1 SGHRS and CDR2 YFSETQ. The CDR3 sequence is 18 residues long. V trimming: 6 bases; J trimming: 4 bases; junction bases outside the gene matches: 15. The CDR3 bases are TGCGCCAGCACCGGGACTAGCGGTGGCTCGGGTTCATACAATGAGCAGTTCTTC. Amino acid sequence: CASTGTSGGSGSYNEQFF. Supplemented by reference TRBV5-1 and TRBJ2-1, the full variable domain reads KAGVTQTPRYLIKTRGQQVTLSCSPISGHRSVSWYQQTPGQGLQFLFEYFSETQRNKGNFPGRFSGRQFSNSRSEMNVSTLELGDSALYLCASTGTSGGSGSYNEQFFGPGTRLTVL.

The rearrangement joins TRBV12-3 or TRBV12-4 to TRBJ1-3; 9 positions agree with TRBD1. Losses at the gene ends were 2 bases for V and 2 bases for J; bases not matched to a gene: 1. The CDR3 is 15 amino acids. For the CDR3, the DNA is TGTGCCAGCAGTTTATGGGACAGGGCTGGAAACACCATATATTTT. It yields the protein CASSLWDRAGNTIYF.

This clonotype was picked up a small number of times. The chain's CDR3 is CASSPARAQPQHF. The CDR3, as DNA: TGTGCCAGCAGCCCTGCCAGGGCCCAGCCCCAGCATTTT. The chain uses TRBV7-9 and TRBJ1-5; D might be TRBD1 (5 bases). Germline lookup yields CDR1 SEHNR and CDR2 FQNEAQ (reference sequence). This CDR3 comprises 13 residues. The V end lost 5 bases, the J end lost 7 bases, and 12 bases lay between the germline ends.

This clonotype was found many times. The J gene is TRBJ1-1, the V gene TRBV29-1; D ambiguous. CDR3 length: 10 amino acids. V gave up 7 bases and J gave up 11 bases, with 14 bases separating them. Germline V gene sequence: CDR1 SQVTM, CDR2 ANQGSEA. CDR3 in DNA: TGCAGCGGGAAACGGACTATTGCTTTCTTT. As protein: CSGKRTIAFF.

This clonotype was recorded a few times. The chain is built from TRBV6-1 and TRBJ2-5; unclear D gene. Trimming stripped 2 bases from V and 5 bases from J, with 12 bases between. The length of the CDR3 is 14 residues. The germline CDR1 and CDR2 sequences are MNHNS and SASEGT. The CDR3 DNA reads TGTGCCAGCAGTGAATATACGGGTCGGGAGACCCAGTACTTC. This translates into CASSEYTGRETQYF.

In its sample, this clonotype was seen many times. Here the CDR3 reads CSVGDPGEQYF. In DNA, the CDR3 is TGCAGCGTTGGGGACCCGGGAGAGCAGTACTTC. The chain joins TRBV29-1 to TRBJ2-7, with D perhaps TRBD1 or TRBD2 (5 bases each). The V end was cut by 4 bases, the J end by 7 bases, with 11 bases between. CDR1 and CDR2 from the germline V gene are SQVTM and ANQGSEA. The length of the CDR3 is 11 residues.

This clonotype has a count of ten or more. V usage is TRBV29-1 and J usage is TRBJ2-1; D not certain. This CDR3 contains 12 residues. V lost 5 bases and J lost 3, with 8 bases in between. Looked up from germline, CDR1 is SQVTM and CDR2 is ANQGSEA. Here the CDR3 reads CSVQSLYNEQFF. The CDR3 DNA reads as TGCAGCGTTCAAAGCCTCTACAATGAGCAGTTCTTC.